These 26 T cell receptor beta chains originate from one sample sequenced in a study of T-cell memory formation after mild COVID-19. TCRdb passed the 5' RACE reads through MiXCR, listing each CDR3 protein once. In the table there are 100,000 to 120,000 distinct CDR3 sequences, about 20% of which are singletons. The material sequenced was PBMCs or a T cell subset sorted from them (not recorded which). The receptors derive from a man between 18 and 29 years old who had mild COVID-19 (a few samples of this study predate the infection). Cell type and time point are not known.

This clonotype was found many times. The V gene is TRBV29-1, the J gene TRBJ1-1; D ambiguous. CDR3 size: 12 residues. V shed 5 bases and J shed 0 bases, with 7 bases lying between them. Germline assignment: CDR1 SQVTM and CDR2 ANQGSEA. This chain's CDR3 is CSVTVMNTEAFF. DNA for the CDR3: TGCAGCGTTACTGTAATGAACACTGAAGCTTTCTTT.

This clonotype came up once. The rearrangement links TRBV2 to TRBJ2-7; D not resolved. Germline values: CDR1 SNHLY, CDR2 FYNNEI. Trimming removed 6 bases from V and 0 bases from J, with 12 bases in between. The CDR3 has 14 amino acids. CDR3: CASSRTSVSYEQYF. The CDR3 nucleotides are TGTGCCAGCAGCAGGACCTCCGTCTCCTACGAGCAGTACTTC.

This chain uses TRBV10-3 with TRBJ2-2, with D possibly matching TRBD1 (7 bases). The V end was cut by 11 bases, the J end by 1 base, with 17 bases between. The CDR3 contains 15 residues. Germline lookup yields CDR1 ENHRY and CDR2 SYGVKD. The CDR3: CAAKGGQKNTGELFF. CDR3 DNA sequence: TGTGCCGCCAAGGGGGGACAGAAGAACACCGGGGAGCTGTTTTTT.

The gene calls are TRBV14 and TRBJ2-1; tentative D call: TRBD2 (6 bases). V dropped 4 bases and J dropped 0 bases, with 13 bases sitting between them. The germline gives CDR1 SGHDN, CDR2 FVKESK. The CDR3 contains 16 residues. CDR3 bases: TGTGCCAGCAGCCCCGTTGGGGGGAGCTCCTACAATGAGCAGTTCTTC. As protein: CASSPVGGSSYNEQFF.

This clonotype is a singleton in its sample. The chain uses TRBV7-8 and TRBJ2-7; 11 nucleotides agree with TRBD2. After removal of 1 base from V and 2 bases from J, the junction contained 1 base not matched to a gene. CDR1 and CDR2 (germline): SGHVS, FQNEAQ. This CDR3 has 15 amino acids. DNA of the CDR3: TGTGCCAGCAGCTTAGTTAGCGGGGGGGCCTACGAGCAGTACGTC. This translates into CASSLVSGGAYEQYV.

This clonotype was observed a few times. The CDR3 reads CASSFGTSGSDTQYF. The CDR3 nucleotides are TGTGCCAGCAGCTTCGGGACTAGCGGCTCAGATACGCAGTATTTT. The chain uses TRBV7-2 and TRBJ2-3; 11 bases are a match to TRBD2. J lost 4 bases, V lost 3 bases, and 3 bases had no gene match. The CDR3 sequence is 15 residues long. The germline V gene encodes CDR1 SGHTA and CDR2 FQGNSA.

This clonotype occurred a few times. This chain connects TRBV6-5 to TRBJ2-1; D is possibly TRBD2 (6 bases). CDR1 and CDR2 (germline): MNHEY, SVGAGI. This CDR3 region has 14 residues. Deletions cut 2 bases from V and 1 base from J, with 6 bases between. CDR3 protein: CASSYGTSYNEQFF. The CDR3 region has the DNA TGTGCCAGCAGTTACGGGACTTCCTACAATGAGCAGTTCTTC.

The rearrangement uses TRBV19 and TRBJ2-5; no clear D. Trimming shortened V by 2 bases and J by 1 base, and 2 bases separated the two germline ends. This CDR3 is 12 amino acids long. The germline V gene encodes CDR1 LNHDA and CDR2 SQIVND (reference sequence). This CDR3 reads CASSIPQETQYF. As DNA, the CDR3 is TGTGCCAGTAGTATACCCCAAGAGACCCAGTACTTC.

This clonotype was seen a handful of times. The J gene is TRBJ1-1, the V gene TRBV29-1; TRBD1 aligns across 7 bases. J gave up 8 bases and V 7 bases, and 7 bases lay outside the gene matches. Germline V lookup: CDR1 SQVTM, CDR2 ANQGSEA. This CDR3 is built from 11 residues. This chain's CDR3 is CSGLRGSEAFF. The CDR3 DNA reads as TGCAGCGGCCTCAGGGGGAGCGAAGCTTTCTTT. The variable domain in full, completed from reference TRBV29-1 and TRBJ1-1, reads SAVISQKPSRDICQRGTSLTIQCQVDSQVTMMFWYRQQPGQSLTLIATANQGSEATYESGFVIDKFPISRPNLTFSTLTVSNMSPEDSSIYLCSGLRGSEAFFGQGTRLTVV.

The chain joins TRBV7-9 to TRBJ2-7; no firm D call. There are 11 residues in the CDR3. Germline values: CDR1 SEHNR, CDR2 FQNEAQ (reference sequence). V was pared by 1 base and J by 7 bases, with 5 bases between. CDR3 nucleotides: TGTGCCAGCAGCTTAGTATCAGAGCAGTACTTC. Its protein product is CASSLVSEQYF.

V usage is TRBV30 and J usage is TRBJ2-3; 10 bases are a match to TRBD2. Germline CDR1 reads GTSNPN; CDR2 reads SVGIG (reference sequence). The CDR3 runs 17 residues. V shed 2 bases, J shed 3 bases, and the junction held 11 bases outside the gene matches. CDR3 protein: CAWSSPGSGGRTDTQYF. CDR3 DNA: TGTGCCTGGAGTTCCCCGGGTAGCGGGGGGCGTACAGATACGCAGTATTTT.

This clonotype was seen only a few times. The J gene is TRBJ2-1, the V gene TRBV6-5; tentatively, D is TRBD2 (6 bases). The CDR3 spans 15 residues. Germline assignment: CDR1 MNHEY and CDR2 SVGAGI. V dropped 6 bases and J dropped 5 bases, with 17 bases sitting between them. CDR3 loop: CASRLSTRDNNEQFF. The CDR3 bases are TGTGCCAGCAGGTTATCGACTAGGGATAACAATGAGCAGTTCTTC.

This rearrangement joins TRBV7-2 to TRBJ2-2; no definite D call. Germline V gene data show CDR1 as SGHTA and CDR2 as FQGNSA. V was shortened by 3 bases and J by 5 bases, with 7 bases between the two germline ends. The CDR3 loop spans 13 amino acids. CDR3 sequence: CASSLMRTGELFF. CDR3 nucleotides: TGTGCCAGCAGCTTGATGCGGACCGGGGAGCTGTTTTTT.

This clonotype was detected only a few times. V and J are TRBV7-2 and TRBJ1-6; weak D call: TRBD1 (5 bases). The V and J ends lost 1 base and 9 bases respectively, with 13 bases between them. CDR1 SGHTA and CDR2 FQGNSA come from the germline V gene. CDR3 length equals 15 residues. The DNA of the CDR3 is TGTGCCAGCAGCTTAGGCTCCGGGACTACTTCACCCCTCCACTTT. This translates into CASSLGSGTTSPLHF.

J is TRBJ1-2 and V is TRBV7-6; D uncertain. With 4 bases removed from V and 7 bases from J, the gap between germline ends came to 19 bases. Germline V CDR1 and CDR2: SGHVS, FNYEAQ. CDR3 size: 15 residues. DNA of the CDR3: TGTGCCAGCAGCTCCATACGTCGGGCCCCCTTTGGCTACACCTTC. This gives the protein CASSSIRRAPFGYTF.

V gene TRBV20-1 combines with J gene TRBJ1-4, with a tentative D call TRBD1 (5 bases). The germline V gene has CDR1 DFQATT and CDR2 SNEGSKA (reference sequence). V lost 5 bases, J lost 6 bases, and 16 bases lay in between. There are 14 residues in the CDR3. Here the CDR3 DNA reads TGCAGTGCTTGGAGAGGAGGGGCGGATGAAAAACTGTTTTTT. Translation: CSAWRGGADEKLFF.

This clonotype was detected only a few times. The chain couples TRBV12-3 or TRBV12-4 to TRBJ1-1; D unresolved. The V and J ends lost 6 bases and 3 bases respectively, with 11 bases between them. The CDR3 spans 13 residues. CDR3 residues: CASSISWDTEAFF. The CDR3 DNA is TGTGCCAGCAGCATATCCTGGGACACTGAAGCTTTCTTT.

This clonotype was seen at least ten times. Written as DNA, the CDR3 is TGTGCCAGCAGTTTAGCCCCCGGTACAGAGCAGTTCTTC. It specifies CASSLAPGTEQFF. This rearrangement joins TRBV6-5 to TRBJ2-1, with no clear D. Trimming removed 4 bases from V and 10 bases from J, with 14 bases in between. The CDR3 sequence is 13 residues long. Germline CDR1 and CDR2: MNHEY and SVGAGI.

In its sample, this clonotype was seen a few times. The chain couples TRBV7-9 to TRBJ2-7, with 8 bases lining up with TRBD2. Germline trimming cut 1 base from V and 2 bases from J; bases unmatched to any gene: 7. The germline gives CDR1 SEHNR, CDR2 FQNEAQ (reference sequence). The CDR3 has 16 amino acids. As DNA, the CDR3 is TGTGCCAGCAGCTTAGATCGAGCGGGGGTCCCCTACGAGCAGTACTTC. This encodes CASSLDRAGVPYEQYF.

The V and J genes are TRBV4-3 and TRBJ2-3, with D tentatively TRBD1 or TRBD2 (5 bases each). CDR1 and CDR2 (germline): LGHNA, YSLEER. CDR3 length: 11 residues. The germline V and J ends were trimmed by 5 bases and 11 bases, with 11 bases remaining between them. CDR3: CASSYRGRQYF. The CDR3 DNA reads as TGCGCCAGCAGCTATCGGGGCCGGCAGTATTTT.

This chain connects TRBV20-1 to TRBJ2-7; 7 nucleotides line up with TRBD2. The CDR3 totals 13 residues. The germline gives CDR1 DFQATT, CDR2 SNEGSKA (reference sequence). Trimming took 5 bases from V and 2 from J; bases not matched to a gene: 6. The CDR3, as DNA: TGCAGTGCTTGGGACTATGGCACCTACGAGCAGTACTTC. Amino acid sequence: CSAWDYGTYEQYF.

This clonotype appeared a few times. The rearrangement links TRBV29-1 to TRBJ2-1; 8 nucleotides agree with TRBD2. Trimming took 6 bases from V and 8 from J; bases not matched to a gene: 18. The CDR3 sequence is 16 residues long. Germline CDR1 and CDR2: SQVTM and ANQGSEA. CDR3 DNA: TGCAGCGTCAGCAAGTTTCTAGCGGGTATGGTGTATGAGCAGTTCTTC. Its protein product is CSVSKFLAGMVYEQFF.

The table lists this clonotype with a few counts. The V gene is TRBV3-1, the J gene TRBJ2-3, with 14 positions matching TRBD2. The CDR3 sequence is 17 residues long. J lost 5 bases, V lost 1 base, and 5 bases had no gene match. Germline lookup yields CDR1 LGHDT and CDR2 YNNKEL (reference sequence). DNA for the CDR3: TGTGCCAGCAGCCAAGCCCGACTAGCGGGGGGGGTAGATACGCAGTATTTT. Encoded protein: CASSQARLAGGVDTQYF.

This clonotype appeared a few times. This rearrangement joins TRBV7-9 to TRBJ2-7, with D uncertain. V was shortened by 4 bases and J by 2 bases, with 9 bases between the two germline ends. Looked up from germline, CDR1 is SEHNR and CDR2 is FQNEAQ (reference sequence). This CDR3 comprises 13 residues. CDR3 nucleotides: TGTGCCAGCAGCTCCCCCGGCACCTACGAGCAGTACTTC. Its translation is CASSSPGTYEQYF.

The chain joins TRBV27 to TRBJ2-7, with a tentative D call TRBD1 (6 bases). Germline values: CDR1 MNHEY, CDR2 SMNVEV (reference sequence). V lost 4 bases and J 2 bases, leaving 15 bases between the germline ends. This CDR3 comprises 15 residues. CDR3 bases: TGTGCCAGCAGTTCTAGTGGACAGCTAGCCTACGAGCAGTACTTC. Translated, it gives CASSSSGQLAYEQYF.

The rearrangement joins TRBV12-3 or TRBV12-4 to TRBJ2-3, with a weak D call TRBD1 (6 bases). The V and J ends lost 3 bases and 2 bases respectively, with 9 bases between them. CDR3 length: 14 amino acids. The CDR3 spells CASSFGQYTDTQYF. CDR3 in DNA: TGTGCCAGCAGTTTTGGACAGTACACAGATACGCAGTATTTT.